This T cell receptor (beta chain) was recovered during a study of cytomegalovirus exposure and HLA in healthy donors. V shed 4 bases, J shed 3 bases, and the junction held 7 bases outside the gene matches. The CDR3 loop spans 16 amino acids. CDR1 is SGHRS, CDR2 YFSETQ, per germline. Primers: 60 Vbeta forward and 13 Jbeta reverse. Sequenced by immunoSEQ multiplex PCR; TCRdb stores in-frame clones only, minus some. The profile covers fewer than 180,000 clones, with 79% appearing a single time and approximately 6% taken by the ten largest. This clone showed up just a few times. What it recognizes is unknown. Study outcomes and limitations: According to reports, the classifier identified cytomegalovirus status with high specificity and sensitivity. The Asian-associated ancestry cluster reportedly had fewer N-insertions than the roughly 670-donor mean in a later analysis. The authors judged a highly shared variant cluster likely a sequencing artifact.

This rearrangement joins TRBV5-1 to TRBJ2-3, with 11 bases that match TRBD2. The TCR originated in a man over 45 in good health and CMV-seropositive. The sample consisted of PBMCs. The CDR3 sequence: CASSVTSGSWTDTQYF. The CDR3 DNA reads as TGCGCCAGCAGCGTCACTAGCGGGAGTTGGACAGATACGCAGTATTTT.